The sequence of this T cell receptor beta chain was determined in a study of blood T cells in healthy people across ages. V dropped 6 bases and J dropped 8; count of bases not matched to a gene: 4. The CDR3 covers 12 residues. In this sample, this clonotype turned up a few times. A J-beta primer mix and a sample-barcoded 5' primer were used in a second PCR of about 7 to 12 cycles. From the 5' RACE reads, TCRdb called clonotypes with MiXCR, one entry per CDR3 protein. The repertoire has approximately 730,000 distinct CDR3 sequences, 40% to 45% of them found once; the top ten carry 20% to 25%. Specimen: blood. The chain has TRBV12-3 or TRBV12-4 and TRBJ2-1; the match to TRBD1 covers 7 bases. The TCR sequence derives from an older woman in good health. The CDR3 region is CASSPTGYEQFF. DNA of the CDR3: TGTGCCAGCAGCCCGACAGGGTATGAGCAGTTCTTC.